The rows below give T cell receptor beta chains drawn from one sample of a study of identical twins. TCRdb re-called the 5' RACE reads with MiXCR, one entry per CDR3 protein. The data show some 760,000 distinct CDR3 sequences, roughly 20% seen once. These sequences were also reported in another study, on T cells expressing NK-cell markers.

Material: PBMCs. The source is a woman aged 18-29 years in good health. The CDR3 runs from the conserved cysteine through the conserved F or W. The D gene is left open where the match is weak. A clone size is listed for some rows: how often the clone was seen (once, few, many), or a class if it is expanded.

v_call,clone_size,cdr3_length,d_call,j_call,cdr3_aa,cdr3_nt
TRBV7-9,few,13,TRBD2,TRBJ2-4,CASSSGTRDIQYF,TGTGCCAGCAGCAGCGGGACGAGGGACATTCAGTACTTC
TRBV27,NA,19,TRBD2,TRBJ2-5,CASSFTAAPSGGYQETQYF,TGTGCCAGCAGTTTTACCGCCGCGCCTAGCGGGGGGTACCAAGAGACCCAGTACTTC
TRBV2,few,16,TRBD2,TRBJ2-1,CASSEGWRGAYNEQFF,TGTGCCAGCAGTGAAGGGTGGCGGGGGGCCTACAATGAGCAGTTCTTC
TRBV12-3/TRBV12-4,many,12,NA,TRBJ2-3,CASSFMTDTQYF,TGTGCCAGCAGTTTTATGACAGATACGCAGTATTTT
TRBV5-1,NA,15,NA,TRBJ2-3,CASSLDRADTDTQYF,TGCGCCAGCAGCTTGGATAGGGCTGACACAGATACGCAGTATTTT
TRBV6-5,few,16,NA,TRBJ1-3,CASSFLIGASGNTIYF,TGTGCCAGCAGTTTCCTTATTGGGGCCTCTGGAAACACCATATATTTT
TRBV12-3/TRBV12-4,few,13,TRBD2,TRBJ2-1,CASGTSAANEQFF,TGTGCCAGCGGGACTAGCGCCGCGAATGAGCAGTTCTTC
TRBV9,NA,14,NA,TRBJ2-3,CASTQTTTTDTQYF,TGTGCCAGCACCCAGACTACCACCACAGATACGCAGTATTTT
TRBV27,NA,16,TRBD2,TRBJ2-7,CASSVSSGGSSYEQYF,TGTGCCAGCAGTGTCTCTAGCGGCGGAAGCTCCTACGAGCAGTACTTC
TRBV3-1,NA,19,TRBD2,TRBJ2-3,CASSQDPDLAGGSTDTQYF,TGTGCCAGCAGCCAAGACCCAGACCTAGCGGGGGGGAGCACAGATACGCAGTATTTT
TRBV4-3,NA,14,TRBD2,TRBJ2-7,CASSPRAGAIEQYF,TGCGCCAGCAGCCCTCGAGCGGGAGCTATCGAGCAGTACTTC
TRBV2,few,14,NA,TRBJ2-4,CASSIQQAKNIQYF,TGTGCCAGCTCAATACAACAGGCCAAAAACATTCAGTACTTC
TRBV5-1,NA,14,NA,TRBJ2-3,CASSLVQPSDTQYF,TGCGCCAGCAGCTTGGTCCAACCATCAGATACGCAGTATTTT
TRBV7-8,NA,16,NA,TRBJ2-7,CASSLDYLLDSYEQYF,TGTGCCAGCAGCTTAGATTACCTACTCGACTCCTACGAGCAGTACTTC
TRBV7-3,NA,14,NA,TRBJ1-1,CASSINSMNTEAFF,TGTGCCAGCAGCATAAATTCCATGAACACTGAAGCTTTCTTT
TRBV3-1,few,13,NA,TRBJ2-1,CASSPLGGWEQFF,TGTGCCAGCAGCCCTCTCGGGGGATGGGAGCAGTTCTTC